Sequencing of this TCR beta chain was carried out in a study of blood T cell repertoires in COVID-19. The overall study: Sites across the United States, Italy and Spain contributed samples from acute and convalescent COVID-19.

Profiling relied on immunoSEQ multiplex PCR, and the TCRdb table lists in-frame clones only, not all of them. The sample includes some 350,000 clones, roughly 87% of them seen just once. Recruits, aged roughly 18 to 90 years, lived in 24 US areas. Clinical history reported by participants formed the basis on which cohorts were assigned. This clone was counted once. The V gene lost 3 bases and the J gene lost 10 bases, with 9 bases spanning the gap. This CDR3 contains 11 residues. The germline V gene encodes CDR1 MDHEN and CDR2 SYDVKM. This TCR was recovered from a woman aged 25 to 39 who had recovered from COVID-19. Sequencing was performed on PBMCs or T cells enriched from blood (not recorded which). The V gene is TRBV28, the J gene TRBJ1-1, with a weak D call TRBD1 (6 bases). Here the CDR3 reads CASSLSRGAFF. CDR3 in DNA: TGTGCCAGCAGTTTGAGCAGGGGAGCTTTCTTT. Based on the CDR3 plus reference TRBV28 and TRBJ1-1, the full variable domain is DVKVTQSSRYLVKRTGEKVFLECVQDMDHENMFWYRQDPGLGLRLIYFSYDVKMKEKGDIPEGYSVSREKKERFSLILESASTNQTSMYLCASSLSRGAFFGQGTRLTVV.